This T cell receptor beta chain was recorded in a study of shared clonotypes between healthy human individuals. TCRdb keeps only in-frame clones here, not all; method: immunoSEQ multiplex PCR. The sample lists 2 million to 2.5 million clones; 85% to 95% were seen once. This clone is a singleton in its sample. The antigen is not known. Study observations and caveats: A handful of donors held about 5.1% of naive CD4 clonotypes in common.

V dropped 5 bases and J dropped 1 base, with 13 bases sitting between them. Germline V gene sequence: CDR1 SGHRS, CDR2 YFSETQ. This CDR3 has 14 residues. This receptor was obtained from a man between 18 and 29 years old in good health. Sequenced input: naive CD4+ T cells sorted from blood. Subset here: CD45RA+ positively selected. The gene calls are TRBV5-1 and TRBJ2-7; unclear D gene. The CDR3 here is CASRKTVNSYEQYF. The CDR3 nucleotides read TGCGCCAGCAGGAAAACAGTGAATTCCTACGAGCAGTACTTC.